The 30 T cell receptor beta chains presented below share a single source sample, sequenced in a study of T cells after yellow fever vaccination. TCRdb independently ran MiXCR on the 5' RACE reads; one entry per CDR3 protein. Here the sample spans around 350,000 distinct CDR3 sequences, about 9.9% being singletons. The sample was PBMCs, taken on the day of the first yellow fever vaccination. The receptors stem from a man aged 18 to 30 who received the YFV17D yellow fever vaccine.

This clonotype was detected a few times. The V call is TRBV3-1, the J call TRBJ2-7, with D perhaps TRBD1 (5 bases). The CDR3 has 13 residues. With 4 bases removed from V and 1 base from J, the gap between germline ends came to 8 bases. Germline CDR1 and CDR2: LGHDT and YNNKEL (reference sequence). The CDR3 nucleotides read TGTGCCAGCAGCCGGAAGGGGTCCTACGAGCAGTACTTC. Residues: CASSRKGSYEQYF.

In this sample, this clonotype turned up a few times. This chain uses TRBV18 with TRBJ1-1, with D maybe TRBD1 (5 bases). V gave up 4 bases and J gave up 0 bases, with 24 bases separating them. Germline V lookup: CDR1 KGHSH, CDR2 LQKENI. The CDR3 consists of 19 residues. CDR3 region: CASSLLAGSDGWMNTEAFF. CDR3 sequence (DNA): TGTGCCAGCTCACTCCTCGCAGGGTCGGATGGATGGATGAACACTGAAGCTTTCTTT.

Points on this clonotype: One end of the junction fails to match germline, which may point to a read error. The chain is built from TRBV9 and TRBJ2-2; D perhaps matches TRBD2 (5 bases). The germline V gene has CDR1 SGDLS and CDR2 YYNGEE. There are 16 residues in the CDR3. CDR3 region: CASSVVATPNTGELYF. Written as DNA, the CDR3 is TGTGCCAGCAGCGTAGTGGCCACCCCGAACACCGGGGAGCTGTATTTT.

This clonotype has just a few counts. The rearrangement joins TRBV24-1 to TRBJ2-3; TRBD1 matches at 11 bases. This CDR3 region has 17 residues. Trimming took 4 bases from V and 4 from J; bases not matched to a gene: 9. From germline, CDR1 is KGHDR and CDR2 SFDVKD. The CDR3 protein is CATSDTGQGAASDTQYF. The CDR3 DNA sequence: TGTGCCACCAGTGACACCGGACAGGGGGCGGCTTCAGATACGCAGTATTTT.

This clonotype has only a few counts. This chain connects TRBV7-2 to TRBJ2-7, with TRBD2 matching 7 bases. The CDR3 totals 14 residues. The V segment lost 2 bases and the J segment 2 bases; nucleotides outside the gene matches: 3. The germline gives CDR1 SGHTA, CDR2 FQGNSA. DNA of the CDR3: TGTGCCAGCAGCTTAACGGGACTAACCTACGAGCAGTACTTC. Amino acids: CASSLTGLTYEQYF.

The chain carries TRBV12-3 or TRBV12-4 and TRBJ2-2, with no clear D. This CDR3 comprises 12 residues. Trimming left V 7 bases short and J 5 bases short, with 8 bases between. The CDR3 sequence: CASTPRTGELFF. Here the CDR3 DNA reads TGTGCCAGCACCCCGCGGACCGGGGAGCTGTTTTTT.

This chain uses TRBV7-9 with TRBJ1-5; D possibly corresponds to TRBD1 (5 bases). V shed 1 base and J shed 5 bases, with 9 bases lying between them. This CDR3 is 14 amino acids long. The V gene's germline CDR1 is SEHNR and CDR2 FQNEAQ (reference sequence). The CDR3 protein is CASSLGQSYQPQHF. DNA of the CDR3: TGTGCCAGCAGCTTAGGACAGTCCTATCAGCCCCAGCATTTT.

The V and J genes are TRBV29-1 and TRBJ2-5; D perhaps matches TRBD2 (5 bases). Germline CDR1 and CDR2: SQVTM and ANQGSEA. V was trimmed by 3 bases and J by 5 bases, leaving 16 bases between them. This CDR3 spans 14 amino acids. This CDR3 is CSVDGLITGETQYF. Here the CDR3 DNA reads TGCAGCGTTGACGGACTCATCACGGGGGAGACCCAGTACTTC.

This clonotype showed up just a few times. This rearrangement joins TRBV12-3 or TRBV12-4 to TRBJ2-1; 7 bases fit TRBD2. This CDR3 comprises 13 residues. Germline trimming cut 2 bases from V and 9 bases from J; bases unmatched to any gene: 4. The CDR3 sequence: CASSLWGGSEQFF. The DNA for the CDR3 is TGTGCCAGCAGTTTATGGGGGGGTAGTGAGCAGTTCTTC.

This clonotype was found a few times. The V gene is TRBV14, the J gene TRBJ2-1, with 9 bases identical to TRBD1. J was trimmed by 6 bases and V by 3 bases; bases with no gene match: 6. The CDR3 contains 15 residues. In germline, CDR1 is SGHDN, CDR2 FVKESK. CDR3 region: CASSQGQGIGNEQFF. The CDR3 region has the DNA TGTGCCAGCAGCCAGGGACAGGGAATTGGCAATGAGCAGTTCTTC.

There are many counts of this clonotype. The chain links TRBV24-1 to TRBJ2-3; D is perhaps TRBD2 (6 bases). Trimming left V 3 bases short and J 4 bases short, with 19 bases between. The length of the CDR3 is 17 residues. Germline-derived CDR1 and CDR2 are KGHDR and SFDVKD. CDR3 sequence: CATSDNPFKGGADTQYF. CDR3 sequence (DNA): TGTGCCACCAGTGATAACCCATTTAAGGGAGGAGCAGATACGCAGTATTTT.

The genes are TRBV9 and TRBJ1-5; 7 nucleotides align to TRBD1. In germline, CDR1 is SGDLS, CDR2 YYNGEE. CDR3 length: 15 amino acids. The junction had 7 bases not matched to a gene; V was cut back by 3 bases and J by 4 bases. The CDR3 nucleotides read TGTGCCAGCAGCGGGCCGGGACAGATAAATCAGCCCCAGCATTTT. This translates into CASSGPGQINQPQHF. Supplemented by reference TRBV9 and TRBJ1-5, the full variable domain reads DSGVTQTPKHLITATGQRVTLRCSPRSGDLSVYWYQQSLDQGLQFLIQYYNGEERAKGNILERFSAQQFPDLHSELNLSSLELGDSALYFCASSGPGQINQPQHFGDGTRLSIL.

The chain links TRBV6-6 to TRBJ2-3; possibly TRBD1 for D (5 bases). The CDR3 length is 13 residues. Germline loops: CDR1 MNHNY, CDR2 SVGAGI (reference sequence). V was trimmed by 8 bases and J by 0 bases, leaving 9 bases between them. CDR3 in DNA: TGTGCCAGCCGACAGTCTAGCACAGATACGCAGTATTTT. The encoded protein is CASRQSSTDTQYF.

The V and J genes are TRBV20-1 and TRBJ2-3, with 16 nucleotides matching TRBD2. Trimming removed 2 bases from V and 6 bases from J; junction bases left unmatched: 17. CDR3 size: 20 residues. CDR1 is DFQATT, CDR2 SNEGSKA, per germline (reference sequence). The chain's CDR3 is CSARSGIPGLAGGRVDTQYF. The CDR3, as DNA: TGCAGTGCTAGATCCGGGATTCCGGGACTAGCGGGGGGGAGGGTTGATACGCAGTATTTT.

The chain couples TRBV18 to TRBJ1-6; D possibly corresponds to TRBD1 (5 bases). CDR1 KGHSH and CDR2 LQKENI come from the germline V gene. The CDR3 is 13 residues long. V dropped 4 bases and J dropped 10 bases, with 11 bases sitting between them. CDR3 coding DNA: TGTGCCAGCTCACAGGGGAATGAGTCACCCCTCCACTTT. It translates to CASSQGNESPLHF.

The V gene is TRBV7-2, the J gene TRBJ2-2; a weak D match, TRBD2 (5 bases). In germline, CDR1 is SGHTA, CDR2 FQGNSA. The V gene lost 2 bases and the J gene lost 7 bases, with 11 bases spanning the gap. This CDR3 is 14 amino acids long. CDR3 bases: TGTGCCAGCAGCTTATCCGGGAAAGACGGGGAGCTGTTTTTT. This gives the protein CASSLSGKDGELFF. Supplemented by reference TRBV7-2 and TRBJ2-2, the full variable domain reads GAGVSQSPSNKVTEKGKDVELRCDPISGHTALYWYRQSLGQGLEFLIYFQGNSAPDKSGLPSDRFSAERTGGSVSTLTIQRTQQEDSAVYLCASSLSGKDGELFFGEGSRLTVL.

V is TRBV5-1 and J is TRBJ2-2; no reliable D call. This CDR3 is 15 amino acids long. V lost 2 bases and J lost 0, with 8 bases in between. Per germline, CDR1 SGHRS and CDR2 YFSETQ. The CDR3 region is CASSFFGANTGELFF. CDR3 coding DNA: TGCGCCAGCAGCTTTTTCGGCGCGAACACCGGGGAGCTGTTTTTT. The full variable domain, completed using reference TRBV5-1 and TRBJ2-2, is KAGVTQTPRYLIKTRGQQVTLSCSPISGHRSVSWYQQTPGQGLQFLFEYFSETQRNKGNFPGRFSGRQFSNSRSEMNVSTLELGDSALYLCASSFFGANTGELFFGEGSRLTVL.

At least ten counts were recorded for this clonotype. The CDR3, as DNA: TGCAGCGTTGCGGCCGAGGGTTATCAGCCCCAGCATTTT. Translated: CSVAAEGYQPQHF. J is TRBJ1-5 and V is TRBV29-1; no clear D. Germline V CDR1 and CDR2: SQVTM, ANQGSEA. The length of the CDR3 is 13 residues. V was shortened by 4 bases and J by 5 bases, with 12 bases between the two germline ends.

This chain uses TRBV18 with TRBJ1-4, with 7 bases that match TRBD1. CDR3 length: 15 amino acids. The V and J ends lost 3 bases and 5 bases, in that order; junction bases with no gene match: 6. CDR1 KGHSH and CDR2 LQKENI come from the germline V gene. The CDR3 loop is CASSPRTGENEKLFF. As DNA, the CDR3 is TGTGCCAGCTCACCGCGGACAGGCGAGAATGAAAAACTGTTTTTT.

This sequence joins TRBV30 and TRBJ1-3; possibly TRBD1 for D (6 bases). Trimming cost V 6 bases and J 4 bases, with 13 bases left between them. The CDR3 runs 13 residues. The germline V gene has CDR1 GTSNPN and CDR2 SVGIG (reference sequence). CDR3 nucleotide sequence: TGTGCCTGTGGGGGGGCATTCGGAAACACCATATATTTT. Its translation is CACGGAFGNTIYF.

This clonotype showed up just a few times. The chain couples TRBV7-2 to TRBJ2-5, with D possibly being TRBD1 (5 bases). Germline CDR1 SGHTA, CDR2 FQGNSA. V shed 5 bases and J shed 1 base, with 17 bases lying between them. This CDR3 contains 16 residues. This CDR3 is CASSVGAIPPQETQYF. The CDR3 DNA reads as TGTGCCAGCAGCGTAGGGGCAATCCCCCCCCAAGAGACCCAGTACTTC.

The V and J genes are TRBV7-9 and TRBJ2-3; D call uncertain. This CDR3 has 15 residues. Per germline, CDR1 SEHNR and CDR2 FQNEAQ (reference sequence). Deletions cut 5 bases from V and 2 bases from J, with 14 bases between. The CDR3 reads CASSLMSGPTDTQYF. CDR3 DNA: TGTGCCAGCAGCCTAATGAGTGGGCCCACAGATACGCAGTATTTT.

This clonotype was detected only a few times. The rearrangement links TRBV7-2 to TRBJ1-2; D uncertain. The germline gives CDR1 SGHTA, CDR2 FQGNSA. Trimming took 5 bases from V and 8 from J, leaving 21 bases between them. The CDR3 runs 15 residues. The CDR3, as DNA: TGTGCCAGCAGCCCCGGATGGAGGGTGGTGCGGGGCTACACCTTC. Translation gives CASSPGWRVVRGYTF.

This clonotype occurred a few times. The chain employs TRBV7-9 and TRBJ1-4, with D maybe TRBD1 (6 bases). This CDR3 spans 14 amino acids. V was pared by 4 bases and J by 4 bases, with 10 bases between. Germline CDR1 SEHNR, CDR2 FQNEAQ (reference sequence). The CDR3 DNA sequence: TGTGCCAGCAGCTCGCCGGACAGTAATGAAAAACTGTTTTTT. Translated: CASSSPDSNEKLFF.

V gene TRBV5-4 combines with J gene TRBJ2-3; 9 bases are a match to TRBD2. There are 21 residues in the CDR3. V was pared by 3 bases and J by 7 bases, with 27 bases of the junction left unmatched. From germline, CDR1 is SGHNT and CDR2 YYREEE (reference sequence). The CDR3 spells CASSSGLVWRRGGLVSNTQYF. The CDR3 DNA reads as TGTGCCAGCAGCTCCGGGCTCGTATGGCGGCGGGGGGGCCTCGTATCAAATACGCAGTATTTT. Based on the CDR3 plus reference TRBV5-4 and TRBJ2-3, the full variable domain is ETGVTQSPTHLIKTRGQQVTLRCSSQSGHNTVSWYQQALGQGPQFIFQYYREEENGRGNFPPRFSGLQFPNYSSELNVNALELDDSALYLCASSSGLVWRRGGLVSNTQYFGPGTRLTVL.

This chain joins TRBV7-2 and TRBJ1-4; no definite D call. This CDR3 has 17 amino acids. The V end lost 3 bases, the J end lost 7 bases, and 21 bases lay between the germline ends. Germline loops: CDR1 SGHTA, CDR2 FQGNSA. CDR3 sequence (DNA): TGTGCCAGCAGCTTCAACCCCCTCTTGGGCCGGGGTGAAAAACTGTTTTTT. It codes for CASSFNPLLGRGEKLFF.

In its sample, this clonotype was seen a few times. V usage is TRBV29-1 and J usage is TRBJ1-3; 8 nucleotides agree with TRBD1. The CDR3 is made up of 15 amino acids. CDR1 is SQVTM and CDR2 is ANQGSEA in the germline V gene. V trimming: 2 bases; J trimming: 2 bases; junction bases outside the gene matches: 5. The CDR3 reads CSVENRTGTGNTIYF. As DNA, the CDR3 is TGCAGCGTTGAAAATCGGACAGGGACTGGAAACACCATATATTTT.

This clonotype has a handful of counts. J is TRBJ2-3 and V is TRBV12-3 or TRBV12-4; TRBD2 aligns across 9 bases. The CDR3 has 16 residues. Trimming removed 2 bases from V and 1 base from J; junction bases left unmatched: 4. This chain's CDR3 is CASSLTRTSGTDTQYF. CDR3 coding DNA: TGTGCCAGCAGTTTAACCCGGACTAGCGGCACAGATACGCAGTATTTT.

The CDR3 DNA sequence: TGTGCCAGCAGTTACTCGAGGTTGGGACATCCCTCCTATAATTCACCCCTCCACTTT. The encoded protein is CASSYSRLGHPSYNSPLHF. V is TRBV6-5 and J is TRBJ1-6; tentative D call: TRBD1 (6 bases). Trimming stripped 0 bases from V and 0 bases from J, with 15 bases between. The germline CDR1 and CDR2 sequences are MNHEY and SVGAGI. The CDR3 is 19 amino acids.

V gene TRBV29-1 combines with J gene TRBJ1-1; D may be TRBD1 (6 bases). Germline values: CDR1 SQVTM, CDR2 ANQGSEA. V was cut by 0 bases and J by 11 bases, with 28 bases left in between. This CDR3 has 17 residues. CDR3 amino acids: CSVEDQHGWGAVVGAFF. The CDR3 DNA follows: TGCAGCGTTGAAGATCAGCATGGTTGGGGGGCCGTAGTTGGCGCTTTCTTT. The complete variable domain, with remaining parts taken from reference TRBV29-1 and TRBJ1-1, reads SAVISQKPSRDICQRGTSLTIQCQVDSQVTMMFWYRQQPGQSLTLIATANQGSEATYESGFVIDKFPISRPNLTFSTLTVSNMSPEDSSIYLCSVEDQHGWGAVVGAFFGQGTRLTVV.